Presented here are 11 T cell receptor beta chains from one specimen sequenced in a study of cytomegalovirus exposure and HLA in healthy donors. The PCR contained 60 Vbeta and 13 Jbeta primers. Profiling relied on immunoSEQ multiplex PCR, and the TCRdb table lists in-frame clones only, not all of them. The repertoire table contains around 200,000 clones. Material for sequencing was PBMCs. Every receptor here comes from a woman aged 18-29 years in good health and CMV-seropositive.

The V gene is TRBV7-2, the J gene TRBJ1-1, with D unclear. The V gene lost 5 bases and the J gene lost 1 base, with 8 bases spanning the gap. Germline V CDR1 and CDR2: SGHTA, FQGNSA. The CDR3 is 13 amino acids. CDR3 nucleotide sequence: TGTGCCAGCAGCCTGGACTCGAACACTGAAGCTTTCTTT. It translates to CASSLDSNTEAFF.

This chain links TRBV21-1 with TRBJ2-1; the D segment call TRBD2 is taken from the table without a DNA check. TRBV21-1 is a pseudogene locus. CDR3 length: 15 amino acids. The chain's CDR3 is CASSKRLAGGNEQFF. The CDR3 coding sequence is TGTGCCAGCAGCAAAAGGCTAGCGGGAGGCAATGAGCAGTTCTTC.

This chain links TRBV4-1 with TRBJ1-6; D may be TRBD1 (5 bases). Looked up from germline, CDR1 is MGHRA and CDR2 is YSYEKL. This CDR3 is 14 amino acids long. Trimming took 9 bases from V and 8 from J, leaving 17 bases between them. Here the CDR3 reads CASRGVDGDSPLHF. In DNA form, the CDR3 reads TGCGCCAGTCGGGGGGTGGACGGTGATTCACCCCTCCACTTT.

The rearrangement joins TRBV5-1 to TRBJ2-7; TRBD1 might be the D (7 bases). The V gene's germline CDR1 is SGHRS and CDR2 YFSETQ. V gave up 4 bases and J gave up 5 bases, with 19 bases separating them. CDR3 length: 15 residues. This CDR3 reads CASSPGGGTGNEQYF. The CDR3 nucleotides read TGCGCCAGCAGCCCAGGGGGAGGCACGGGGAACGAGCAGTACTTC.

The chain has TRBV7-2 and TRBJ1-2; 7 bases match TRBD1. Looked up from germline, CDR1 is SGHTA and CDR2 is FQGNSA. The J segment lost 8 bases and the V segment lost 2 bases, leaving 8 bases of the junction unmatched. The CDR3 runs 14 residues. The CDR3 DNA reads as TGTGCCAGCAGCTTAAGCACAGGGGTATACGGCTACACCTTC. Translation gives CASSLSTGVYGYTF.

The rearrangement links TRBV4-2 to TRBJ2-1; 8 bases agree with TRBD2. Germline values: CDR1 LGHNA, CDR2 YNFKEQ. V was clipped by 0 bases and J by 1 base; unmatched bases: 2. The CDR3 is 16 residues long. CDR3 amino acids: CASSQEASGSYNEQFF. CDR3 nucleotides: TGTGCCAGCAGCCAAGAGGCTAGCGGGTCCTACAATGAGCAGTTCTTC.

This chain uses TRBV9 with TRBJ2-7, with TRBD2 matching over 7 bases. The CDR3 consists of 15 residues. In germline, CDR1 is SGDLS, CDR2 YYNGEE. The ends lost 0 bases at V and 2 bases at J; junction bases unmatched: 5. The CDR3 protein is CASSVATGRTYEQYF. The DNA of the CDR3 is TGTGCCAGCAGCGTAGCTACCGGGAGGACCTACGAGCAGTACTTC.

The J gene is TRBJ1-2, the V gene TRBV2; D not certain. Between the trimmed V and J ends, which lost 3 bases and 8 bases, there was a span of 10 bases. This CDR3 is built from 12 residues. Germline-derived CDR1 and CDR2 are SNHLY and FYNNEI. DNA of the CDR3: TGTGCCAGCAGTGAGAGGGAGGCCGGCTACACCTTC. This translates into CASSEREAGYTF. The whole variable domain, filled in from reference TRBV2 and TRBJ1-2, reads EPEVTQTPSHQVTQMGQEVILRCVPISNHLYFYWYRQILGQKVEFLVSFYNNEISEKSEIFDDQFSVERPDGSNFTLKIRSTKLEDSAMYFCASSEREAGYTFGSGTRLTVV.

As regards this clone: Additional DNA sequences in this sample encode the identical CDR3. The chain joins TRBV7-9 to TRBJ1-5; 10 nucleotides align to TRBD1. The CDR3 contains 16 residues. Germline loops: CDR1 SEHNR, CDR2 FQNEAQ (reference sequence). Trimming removed 6 bases from V and 4 bases from J; junction bases left unmatched: 9. CDR3 sequence (DNA): TGTGCCAGCAGTCGGCACCCGGGACAGGGGAATCAGCCCCAGCATTTT. It specifies CASSRHPGQGNQPQHF.

The chain links TRBV6-1 to TRBJ1-4; the D is unclear. The V end lost 11 bases, the J end lost 7 bases, and 17 bases lay between the germline ends. Per the germline V gene, CDR1 is MNHNS and CDR2 is SASEGT. This CDR3 spans 13 amino acids. The CDR3 is CASKEFSGEKLFF. Written as DNA, the CDR3 is TGTGCCTCCAAGGAGTTTTCGGGTGAAAAACTGTTTTTT.

The genes are TRBV29-1 and TRBJ1-2; unclear D gene. Per germline, CDR1 SQVTM and CDR2 ANQGSEA. The ends were cut back, 4 bases at V and 2 bases at J, with 11 bases in the middle. The CDR3 runs 13 residues. CDR3 protein: CSVAPGVNYGYTF. Written as DNA, the CDR3 is TGCAGCGTTGCCCCCGGGGTCAACTATGGCTACACCTTC.